Given below is one T cell receptor beta chain in context. Antigen specificity is unknown. The record originates from a study of cytomegalovirus exposure and HLA in healthy donors. Study outcomes and limitations: It was approximately 160 TCR beta chains that were listed as cytomegalovirus-associated. Using the classifier, cytomegalovirus status was reportedly diagnosed with high specificity and sensitivity. According to a subsequent analysis, TCR clusters identified in the first cohort showed a tendency to co-occur across the 100 to 150 validation repertoires.

Germline CDR1 and CDR2: SGHRS and YFSETQ. CDR3 length: 16 residues. Trimming stripped 0 bases from V and 5 bases from J, with 14 bases between. The donors were part of the validation cohort, which consisted of under 150 subjects and was separate from the first cohort of 670 or so subjects. Clones were read by immunoSEQ multiplex PCR, and TCRdb kept only the in-frame ones, dropping some. This sample has fewer than 85,000 clones, with roughly 94% found just once. Sequencing used PBMCs. The clonotype originates from a woman younger than 30 in good health and CMV-seronegative. V usage is TRBV5-1 and J usage is TRBJ1-4, with D perhaps matching TRBD1 (6 bases). The CDR3 DNA is TGCGCCAGCAGCTTGGGGTCGACAGGCCCGAATGAAAAACTGTTTTTT. Protein sequence: CASSLGSTGPNEKLFF.